A selection of T cell receptor beta chains follows, all from one sample in a study of early T cells in non-severe SARS-CoV-2 infection. MiXCR was run by TCRdb on the 5' RACE reads, yielding one entry per CDR3 protein. The sample lists around 80,000 distinct CDR3 sequences, roughly 13% occurring once. The sequencing input was whole blood. These receptors all stem from an adult who was a healthcare worker with PCR-confirmed SARS-CoV-2 infection or an uninfected control (not recorded which). The CDR3 runs from the conserved cysteine through the conserved F or W. A D gene is named only where the DNA matches it firmly. Clone size is given for some rows only: seen once, a few or many times, or a class if the clone is expanded.

j_gene,v_gene,abundance,d_gene,CDR3aa,CDR3nt
TRBJ1-1,TRBV20-1,.,.,CSARGGQSEAFF,TGCAGTGCTAGAGGAGGACAGTCTGAAGCTTTCTTT
TRBJ2-3,TRBV14,.,.,CASSQGLHPSTDTQYF,TGTGCCAGCAGCCAAGGACTCCATCCTAGCACAGATACGCAGTATTTT
TRBJ2-3,TRBV3-1,few,TRBD1,CASGRQGATDTQYF,TGTGCCAGCGGACGACAGGGGGCCACAGATACGCAGTATTTT
TRBJ1-2,TRBV9,many,.,CASSKAVNYGYTF,TGTGCCAGCAGCAAGGCGGTTAACTATGGCTACACCTTC
TRBJ2-1,TRBV4-1,many,.,CASRDEGASSYNEQFF,TGCGCCAGCAGGGACGAAGGGGCGAGCTCCTACAATGAGCAGTTCTTC
TRBJ1-2,TRBV7-9,.,.,CASSAPLVGGRYGYTF,TGTGCCAGCAGCGCCCCTTTAGTGGGGGGCCGGTATGGCTACACCTTC
TRBJ2-1,TRBV7-9,many,TRBD2,CASSLGSGEYNEQFF,TGTGCCAGCAGCTTAGGTAGCGGGGAGTACAATGAGCAGTTCTTC
TRBJ1-1,TRBV14,many,TRBD1,CASSHGRLRGPGTEAFF,TGTGCCAGCAGCCATGGGCGACTCAGGGGGCCGGGCACTGAAGCTTTCTTT
TRBJ2-3,TRBV5-4,.,TRBD2,CVSSIRMGGDTQYF,TGTGTCAGCAGCATAAGAATGGGAGGGGATACGCAGTATTTT
TRBJ2-5,TRBV5-1,few,TRBD2,CASSFAPAGGQETQYF,TGCGCCAGCAGCTTTGCCCCCGCGGGGGGACAAGAGACCCAGTACTTC
TRBJ1-1,TRBV12-5,.,.,CASAARGAYTEAFF,TGTGCTAGTGCCGCCCGAGGGGCTTACACTGAAGCTTTCTTT
TRBJ1-6,TRBV27,few,.,CASSLSPAYNSPLHF,TGTGCCAGCAGTTTGTCTCCAGCTTATAATTCACCCCTCCACTTT
TRBJ2-5,TRBV11-2,many,.,CASSLAQETQYF,TGTGCCAGCAGCTTAGCCCAAGAGACCCAGTACTTC
TRBJ2-1,TRBV18,many,.,CASSNNEQFF,TGTGCCAGCTCCAACAATGAGCAGTTCTTC
TRBJ1-2,TRBV12-3/TRBV12-4,few,.,CASSSDPIRGYTF,TGTGCCAGCAGTTCAGACCCTATCCGTGGCTACACCTTC
TRBJ2-1,TRBV12-3/TRBV12-4,many,.,CASRWTPNEQFF,TGTGCCAGCAGATGGACCCCTAATGAGCAGTTCTTC
TRBJ1-5,TRBV30,.,.,CAWGGRTDQPQHF,TGTGCCTGGGGGGGACGCACCGATCAGCCCCAGCATTTT
TRBJ2-7,TRBV25-1,many,.,CASSSKTLQYF,TGTGCCAGCAGCTCAAAAACGTTGCAGTACTTC
TRBJ1-2,TRBV3-1,many,.,CASSSVGEGYGYTF,TGTGCCAGCAGCTCTGTGGGCGAGGGCTATGGCTACACCTTC
TRBJ1-4,TRBV20-1,few,.,CSARIGEKLFF,TGCAGTGCTAGAATTGGGGAAAAACTGTTTTTT